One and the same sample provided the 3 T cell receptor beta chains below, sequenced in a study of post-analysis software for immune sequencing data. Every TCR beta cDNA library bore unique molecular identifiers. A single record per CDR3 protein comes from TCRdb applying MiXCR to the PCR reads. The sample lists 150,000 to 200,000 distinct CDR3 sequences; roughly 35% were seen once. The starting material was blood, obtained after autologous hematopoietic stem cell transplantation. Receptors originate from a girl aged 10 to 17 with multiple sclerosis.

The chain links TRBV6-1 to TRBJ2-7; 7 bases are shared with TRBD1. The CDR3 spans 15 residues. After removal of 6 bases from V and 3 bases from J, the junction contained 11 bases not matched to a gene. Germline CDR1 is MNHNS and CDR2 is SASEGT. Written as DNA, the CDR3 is TGTGCCAGCAGGGAACGACAGGGAACCGTCTACGAGCAGTACTTC. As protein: CASRERQGTVYEQYF.

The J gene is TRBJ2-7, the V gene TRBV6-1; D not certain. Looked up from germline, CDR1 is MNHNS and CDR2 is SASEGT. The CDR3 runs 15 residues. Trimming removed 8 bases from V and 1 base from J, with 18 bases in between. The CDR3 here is CASAISGVSSYEQYF. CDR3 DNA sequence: TGTGCCAGCGCGATCTCTGGGGTGTCTTCCTACGAGCAGTACTTC.

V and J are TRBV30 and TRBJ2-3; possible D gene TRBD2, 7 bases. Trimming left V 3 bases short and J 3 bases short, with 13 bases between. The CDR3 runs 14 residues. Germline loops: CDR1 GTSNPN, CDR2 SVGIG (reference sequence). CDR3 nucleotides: TGTGCCTGGAGCCGGGGGGCGGTGACAGATACGCAGTATTTT. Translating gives CAWSRGAVTDTQYF. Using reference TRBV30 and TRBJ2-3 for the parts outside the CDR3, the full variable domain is SQTIHQWPATLVQPVGSPLSLECTVEGTSNPNLYWYRQAAGRGLQLLFYSVGIGQISSEVPQNLSASRPQDRQFILSSKKLLLSDSGFYLCAWSRGAVTDTQYFGPGTRLTVL.